This TCR beta chain was sequenced for a study of CD8+ T cells in alopecia areata (dated by TCRdb to between 2018 and 2020). In the study overall: Treated patients were enrolled in an open-label pilot trial of oral tofacitinib, 5 to 10 mg twice daily, for moderate-to-severe alopecia areata. RNA came from the PAXgene miRNA kit for fixed scalp, the miRNeasy kit for PBMCs, and the RNeasy kit for mouse skin. immunoSEQ multiplex PCR using 35 Vbeta forward primers and 13 Jbeta reverse primers was used to amplify TCRbeta CDR3 regions. Tofacitinib was administered for 6 to 18 months, and 6 months of follow-up off drug were then conducted to assess delayed response and recurrence. The study used high-throughput TCRbeta sequencing to examine T cell clonal expansion in alopecia areata, in both the C3H/HeJ mouse model and human patients. In treated patients, disease severity was measured using the SALT score, which gives the percentage of scalp surface area affected. Biopsies were taken from tofacitinib-treated patients at baseline and again at 4 and 24 weeks into treatment, and several of those patients also had a later scalp biopsy. Scalp clonality was compared across normal scalp (n=4), patchy alopecia areata scalp (n=8), and alopecia totalis/universalis scalp (n=8). On the human side, TCRbeta sequencing was run on scalp tissue and on sorted CD4+ and CD8+ peripheral blood T cells from healthy controls and from alopecia areata patients with either patchy or totalis/universalis disease.

Results and caveats for the whole study, not just this receptor: Compared with normal scalp, lesional scalp, particularly in alopecia totalis/universalis, had higher clonality and more expanded CD8+ clones, which suggests antigenic drive. Scalp clonality and the number of expanded CD8+ clones among the top 100 scalp clones were significantly decreased by tofacitinib. Scalp TCR repertoire analysis is complicated because resident alphabeta T cells in normal human skin are also sequenced, whereas mouse skin is dominated by gammadelta T cells. Because the treated cohort was small and included a single nonresponder, larger studies are needed to assess links between baseline CD8+ expansion and response. TCR sequences shared between patients were less clear than in mice, possibly partly because of HLA diversity in the patient population. During tofacitinib treatment, many expanded lesional clones stuck around in both scalp and blood, and this persistence may partly explain why relapse happens after treatment is stopped.

Per the publication, the time point label means: roughly 24 weeks on oral tofacitinib. The treatment or condition tag for this specimen amounts to: oral pan-JAK inhibitor, 5-10 mg twice daily. Peripheral blood and lesional scalp punch biopsies were obtained from patients with alopecia areata. PBMCs were separated by density centrifugation and stained for CD3, CD4 and CD8, after which CD4+ and CD8+ T cells were sorted on a FACSAria. The table lists this clone with a few counts. Its antigen has not been determined. Base qualities are not recorded, but no much larger clone differs from it by a single base. Library preparation used the immunoSEQ multiplex PCR assay. RNA was extracted from all samples and reverse transcribed into cDNA, which served as template for TCR sequencing. SuperScript III was used to make first-strand cDNA, primed with a 2:1 mix of oligo-dT and random hexamers. A synthetic immune receptor repertoire was used to measure amplification bias, and any remaining bias was corrected computationally. Regarding the original processing steps: Raw reads were preprocessed to remove errors, and CDR3 was defined by IMGT conventions from the conserved cysteine to phenylalanine. To get clonality, Shannon entropy was normalized by log2 of the number of productive unique TCRs and the result was subtracted from 1. CD4 or CD8 identity of scalp clones was inferred by cross-referencing scalp TCRbeta sequences with sorted blood CD4 and CD8 repertoires. Held by TCRdb, this immuneACCESS table contains in-frame sequences only and omits some clones. Under half of the omission traces to an unresolved V gene where checked; the cause of the rest is unknown. That table gives V, J and clone size, and the DNA gave D and trimming. Across this sample there are about 76,000 clones, with approximately 66% seen only once. The ten biggest clones cover 20% to 30% of the sample.

Counted from cysteine to phenylalanine, this CDR3 has 15 amino acids. Left in the record is the CDR3 DNA by itself, 45 bases read in frame from the first base. V sheds 7 bases and J sheds 0 bases, leaving 16 bases between their ends. Based on the germline V gene (reference sequence), the CDR1 and CDR2 sequences are SGHKS and YYEKEE. Sequenced material: CD8+ T cells sorted from blood, taken at week 24, from a patient treated with tofacitinib. The chain is assembled from TRBV5-5 and TRBJ2-5; no D gene is confidently identified. This TCR was sampled from a human donor with alopecia areata. The DNA sequence is as follows: TGTGCCAGCGGAACGGAACCCAGGTACCAAGAGACCCAGTACTTC. This is translated as CASGTEPRYQETQYF.